Below, 22 T cell receptor beta chains from the same sample are listed, as sequenced in a study of control samples from healthy donors and cancer patients. Sequencing was performed with immunoSEQ multiplex PCR; in TCRdb, only in-frame clones are kept and a portion is missing. In the table there are about 100,000 clones, about 91% of which are singletons. The sample was blood. The receptors originated from a man younger than 45 in good health.

This clone was detected a few times. The chain links TRBV2 to TRBJ2-7, with 10 positions matching TRBD1. Trimming took 5 bases from V and 4 from J; bases not matched to a gene: 5. Germline V gene lookup returns CDR1 SNHLY and CDR2 FYNNEI. This CDR3 comprises 14 residues. The CDR3 here is CASSRDRGFYEQYF. CDR3 nucleotides: TGTGCCAGCAGTCGGGACAGGGGATTTTACGAGCAGTACTTC. Full variable domain (outside the CDR3, taken from reference TRBV2 and TRBJ2-7): EPEVTQTPSHQVTQMGQEVILRCVPISNHLYFYWYRQILGQKVEFLVSFYNNEISEKSEIFDDQFSVERPDGSNFTLKIRSTKLEDSAMYFCASSRDRGFYEQYFGPGTRLTVT.

This clone was counted a few times. The chain has TRBV20-1 and TRBJ2-1, with 8 nucleotides matching TRBD2. V lost 3 bases, J lost 6 bases, and 28 bases stayed unmatched. Germline assignment: CDR1 DFQATT and CDR2 SNEGSKA (reference sequence). This CDR3 spans 21 amino acids. The CDR3, as DNA: TGCAGTGCTAGTGTCCACCTAACGGGAGGGCCTGATTTCTACCTACCCAATGAGCAGTTCTTC. It specifies CSASVHLTGGPDFYLPNEQFF.

The rearrangement joins TRBV11-2 to TRBJ2-5; D unresolved. The CDR3 spans 15 residues. Per the germline V gene, CDR1 is SGHAT and CDR2 is FQNNGV. Trimming removed 5 bases from V and 3 bases from J, with 16 bases in between. This CDR3 reads CASSTRHNTKETQYF. The CDR3 nucleotides are TGTGCCAGCAGCACCCGACACAATACGAAAGAGACCCAGTACTTC.

The V call is TRBV9, the J call TRBJ2-3; D is perhaps TRBD2 (6 bases). Germline V lookup: CDR1 SGDLS, CDR2 YYNGEE. The CDR3 is made up of 17 amino acids. Trimming pared 1 base from V and 5 bases from J, leaving 20 bases between. The CDR3 region is CASSVLGEATQLDTQYF. The DNA for the CDR3 is TGTGCCAGCAGCGTATTGGGGGAGGCAACTCAGCTAGATACGCAGTATTTT.

This chain uses TRBV5-4 with TRBJ2-2; tentatively, D is TRBD1 (5 bases). The CDR3 is 17 amino acids. The V gene lost 0 bases and the J gene lost 8 bases, with 20 bases spanning the gap. Germline lookup yields CDR1 SGHNT and CDR2 YYREEE (reference sequence). The CDR3 nucleotides are TGTGCCAGCAGCTTGGCCAACCAGGGTGGTTTTAAGGGGGAGCTGTTTTTT. Protein product: CASSLANQGGFKGELFF.

In the case of this clone: The junction and the germline gene differ at one end; a read error may be behind it. The CDR3 is CAGRDRTYEQYF. The CDR3, as DNA: TGTGCCGGCAGAGACAGAACCTACGAGCAGTACTTC. The chain combines TRBV11-2 with TRBJ2-7, with D perhaps TRBD1 (5 bases). This CDR3 comprises 12 residues. Looked up from germline, CDR1 is SGHAT and CDR2 is FQNNGV.

The chain is built from TRBV6-4 and TRBJ2-1, with 9 positions matching TRBD2. The junction had 7 bases not matched to a gene; V was cut back by 5 bases and J by 2 bases. Germline V gene lookup returns CDR1 MRHNA and CDR2 SNTAGT. The length of the CDR3 is 16 residues. The CDR3 reads CASSTTGTSPYNEQFF. CDR3 bases: TGTGCCAGCAGTACCACCGGGACTAGCCCCTACAATGAGCAGTTCTTC.

The chain carries TRBV12-3 or TRBV12-4 and TRBJ1-5; weak D call: TRBD1 (5 bases). V shed 7 bases and J shed 10 bases, with 14 bases lying between them. This CDR3 is 12 amino acids long. CDR3 coding DNA: TGTGCCAGCACCACCGAGGGGTCCCCCCAGCATTTT. Protein: CASTTEGSPQHF.

V usage is TRBV15 and J usage is TRBJ2-3, with D unclear. The germline CDR1 and CDR2 sequences are LNHNV and YYDKDF (reference sequence). The CDR3 covers 14 residues. V lost 0 bases to trimming and J lost 4 bases, with 8 bases between them. CDR3 protein: CATSRDRSSDTQYF. CDR3 coding DNA: TGTGCCACCAGCAGAGACAGGTCCTCAGATACGCAGTATTTT.

The V gene is TRBV11-3, the J gene TRBJ2-2, with 7 nucleotides matching TRBD2. The CDR3 runs to 16 residues. The J segment lost 3 bases and the V segment lost 8 bases, leaving 12 bases of the junction unmatched. CDR1 and CDR2 (germline): SGHNT, YENEEA. CDR3 coding DNA: TGTGCCAGCTTCTCCCTCGGCGGGAGTGACACCGGGGAGCTGTTTTTT. Translating gives CASFSLGGSDTGELFF.

In nucleotides, the CDR3 is TGTGCCAGCAGCCCGTCAGGACTAGACCAAGAGACCCAGTACTTC. Translation gives CASSPSGLDQETQYF. The V gene is TRBV7-3, the J gene TRBJ2-5, with 7 bases lining up with TRBD2. Losses at the gene ends were 5 bases for V and 0 bases for J; bases not matched to a gene: 6. CDR1 and CDR2 from the germline V gene are SGHTA and FQGTGA. The CDR3 has 15 residues.

J is TRBJ1-1 and V is TRBV18; 7 nucleotides agree with TRBD1. The junction had 5 bases not matched to a gene; V was cut back by 4 bases and J by 3 bases. CDR3 size: 14 residues. The germline V gene encodes CDR1 KGHSH and CDR2 LQKENI. The CDR3 nucleotides are TGTGCCAGCTCACTTCTCGACAGGGACACTGAAGCTTTCTTT. It encodes CASSLLDRDTEAFF.

This chain uses TRBV10-3 with TRBJ1-1; D is possibly TRBD1 (5 bases). The CDR3 totals 13 residues. CDR1 is ENHRY and CDR2 is SYGVKD in the germline V gene. V lost 6 bases and J 4 bases, leaving 12 bases between the germline ends. The CDR3 reads CAIRGGPGTEAFF. CDR3 nucleotide sequence: TGTGCCATCAGGGGGGGACCTGGCACTGAAGCTTTCTTT.

The chain recombines TRBV6-4 with TRBJ2-7; 13 bases map to TRBD2. Germline assignment: CDR1 MRHNA and CDR2 SNTAGT. CDR3 length: 17 residues. V lost 2 bases to trimming and J lost 5 bases; unmatched junction nucleotides: 9. The CDR3 region has the DNA TGTGCCAGCAGTGACCCAGGACTAGCGGGAGAAATGGACGAGCAGTACTTC. Residues: CASSDPGLAGEMDEQYF.

The rearrangement joins TRBV11-2 to TRBJ2-1; either TRBD1 or TRBD2 may fit D (6 bases each). The V and J ends lost 7 bases and 5 bases respectively, with 12 bases between them. The CDR3 sequence is 13 residues long. Germline V gene lookup returns CDR1 SGHAT and CDR2 FQNNGV. CDR3 bases: TGTGCCAGCATGAGGGGGGCGAACAATGAGCAGTTCTTC. This gives the protein CASMRGANNEQFF.

In its sample, this clone was seen once. This chain uses TRBV18 with TRBJ2-7, with D possibly matching TRBD2 (6 bases). V was cut by 0 bases and J by 9 bases, with 12 bases left in between. CDR3 length: 13 amino acids. Germline V gene data show CDR1 as KGHSH and CDR2 as LQKENI. The CDR3 sequence is CASSPPGGAGQYF. DNA of the CDR3: TGTGCCAGCTCACCACCGGGAGGCGCCGGGCAGTACTTC. Full variable domain (rest looked up from reference TRBV18 and TRBJ2-7): NAGVMQNPRHLVRRRGQEARLRCSPMKGHSHVYWYRQLPEEGLKFMVYLQKENIIDESGMPKERFSAEFPKEGPSILRIQQVVRGDSAAYFCASSPPGGAGQYFGPGTRLTVT.

The rearrangement links TRBV7-3 to TRBJ2-7; 8 positions agree with TRBD2. Trimming removed 5 bases from V and 0 bases from J; junction bases left unmatched: 6. Germline V CDR1 and CDR2: SGHTA, FQGTGA. The CDR3 consists of 15 residues. The CDR3 coding sequence is TGTGCCAGCAGCCCCGCGGGAGGCAGCTCCTACGAGCAGTACTTC. Protein sequence: CASSPAGGSSYEQYF.

The rearrangement joins TRBV5-1 to TRBJ2-7; 9 positions agree with TRBD2. Germline trimming cut 4 bases from V and 1 base from J; bases unmatched to any gene: 15. Germline V gene sequence: CDR1 SGHRS, CDR2 YFSETQ. The CDR3 is 18 amino acids. The CDR3 protein is CASSNRYSGSASSYEQYF. The CDR3 bases are TGCGCCAGCAGCAACAGATATAGCGGGAGTGCTAGTTCCTACGAGCAGTACTTC.

This rearrangement joins TRBV3-1 (or the pseudogene TRBV3-2) to TRBJ2-3; 9 bases line up with TRBD1. This CDR3 is built from 18 residues. Trimming at V came to 2 bases and at J to 2 bases, leaving 11 bases not matched to a gene. CDR1 and CDR2 (germline): LGHDT, YNNKEL (reference sequence). CDR3 region: CASSQKFSGTGNTDTQYF. In nucleotides, the CDR3 is TGTGCCAGCAGCCAAAAATTTTCCGGGACAGGGAACACAGATACGCAGTATTTT.

The CDR3 DNA is TGTGCCAGCTATGCCACATTGCCGTCCTACGAGCAGTACTTC. Translation gives CASYATLPSYEQYF. The chain joins TRBV9 to TRBJ2-7; no clear D. CDR3 size: 14 residues. The ends were cut back, 7 bases at V and 1 base at J, with 15 bases in the middle. Germline values: CDR1 SGDLS, CDR2 YYNGEE.

The chain joins TRBV30 to TRBJ2-2, with 8 bases identical to TRBD2. The CDR3 covers 16 residues. The V gene end was trimmed by 0 bases and the J gene end by 4 bases; junction bases not matched to a gene: 7. CDR1 is GTSNPN, CDR2 SVGIG, per germline (reference sequence). CDR3 nucleotide sequence: TGTGCCTGGAGTGTAGGAGCGGGAGATCGCACCGGGGAGCTGTTTTTT. Translation: CAWSVGAGDRTGELFF.

The chain joins TRBV27 to TRBJ1-6; 8 bases align to TRBD1. This CDR3 comprises 14 residues. Trimming took 6 bases from V and 9 from J; bases not matched to a gene: 7. CDR1 and CDR2 from the germline V gene are MNHEY and SMNVEV (reference sequence). The CDR3 sequence is CASRPGGGGSPLHF. The CDR3 DNA reads as TGTGCCAGCAGGCCAGGGGGCGGGGGTTCACCCCTCCACTTT.